What follows describes a single T cell receptor (beta chain). What it binds is not known. The data stem from a study of OX40 agonist ivuxolimab in advanced cancers. Overall study context: Allowance was made for prior anti-PD-1, anti-PD-L1 or anti-CTLA-4 therapy, and around 41% had some.

TCRdb keeps only in-frame clones here, not all; method: immunoSEQ multiplex PCR. The sample includes some 65,000 clones, around 87% of them seen just once. Study-level points and caveats: The mean number of expanded clones was higher in CD8+ T cells than in CD4+. In the 0.1 to 3.0 mg/kg range, CD4+ and CD8+ blood T cells had expanded clonally by week 6.

With baseline, cycle 4 day 1, and cycle 7 day 1 as timepoints, blood was sampled. The sequenced sample was CD4+ or CD8+ T cells sorted from blood, obtained in a trial of the OX40 agonist ivuxolimab. The clonotype originates from an adult with an advanced solid tumor such as melanoma, head and neck, liver or kidney cancer.

The CDR3 loop reads CASSLGFSRGAATDGYTF. The DNA for the CDR3 is TGTGCCAGCAGCTTAGGTTTCTCCCGCGGGGCAGCCACTGATGGCTACACCTTC. V usage is TRBV7-2 and J usage is TRBJ1-2; tentatively, D is TRBD1 (5 bases). The CDR3 has 18 amino acids. Per germline, CDR1 SGHTA and CDR2 FQGNSA. The V end lost 1 base, the J end lost 6 bases, and 24 bases lay between the germline ends.